The 5 T cell receptor beta chains presented below share a single source sample, sequenced in a study of shared clonotypes between healthy human individuals. Sequencing used immunoSEQ multiplex PCR; TCRdb keeps in-frame clones, though not all of them. The sample yields about 960,000 clones, over 60% seen once. Sequenced material: memory CD4+ T cells sorted from blood. Subset noted: CD45RA-negative fraction. These receptors all come from a man between 18 and 29 years old in good health.

A few counts support this clone. V gene TRBV7-9 combines with J gene TRBJ1-2; 7 nucleotides match TRBD1. The CDR3 is 15 amino acids. Germline V lookup: CDR1 SEHNR, CDR2 FQNEAQ (reference sequence). The junction had 10 bases not matched to a gene; V was cut back by 5 bases and J by 4 bases. In nucleotides, the CDR3 is TGTGCCAGCAGCCCCGAGGACAGGCTCGTCTATGGCTACACCTTC. Translating it yields CASSPEDRLVYGYTF.

V and J are TRBV29-1 and TRBJ2-3; D is ambiguous. V dropped 6 bases and J dropped 4 bases, with 11 bases sitting between them. CDR1 is SQVTM, CDR2 ANQGSEA, per germline. This CDR3 is 12 amino acids long. The CDR3 spells CSVRRESDTQYF. The DNA of the CDR3 is TGCAGCGTGAGGAGAGAATCAGATACGCAGTATTTT.

This rearrangement joins TRBV30 to TRBJ2-1; the match to TRBD2 covers 11 bases. Trimming at V came to 0 bases and at J to 9 bases, leaving 4 bases not matched to a gene. Germline lookup yields CDR1 GTSNPN and CDR2 SVGIG (reference sequence). The CDR3 contains 14 residues. CDR3 sequence (DNA): TGTGCCTGGAGTGTAGTAGGACTAGCGGGTGAGCAGTTCTTC. This gives the protein CAWSVVGLAGEQFF.

The V call is TRBV2, the J call TRBJ1-5, with D perhaps matching TRBD1 (5 bases). The CDR3 contains 14 residues. Trimming left V 4 bases short and J 3 bases short, with 10 bases between. Germline-derived CDR1 and CDR2 are SNHLY and FYNNEI. CDR3 amino acids: CASSGLQVNQPQHF. In DNA form, the CDR3 reads TGTGCCAGCAGTGGTTTACAGGTCAATCAGCCCCAGCATTTT. Supplemented by reference TRBV2 and TRBJ1-5, the full variable domain reads EPEVTQTPSHQVTQMGQEVILRCVPISNHLYFYWYRQILGQKVEFLVSFYNNEISEKSEIFDDQFSVERPDGSNFTLKIRSTKLEDSAMYFCASSGLQVNQPQHFGDGTRLSIL.

The gene calls are TRBV6-1 and TRBJ2-3; 7 nucleotides agree with TRBD1. Germline CDR1 MNHNS, CDR2 SASEGT. This CDR3 is built from 15 residues. With 5 bases clipped from V and 2 bases from J, the junction kept 7 bases outside the gene matches. CDR3 amino acids: CASSPWTGITDTQYF. CDR3 coding DNA: TGTGCCAGCAGTCCCTGGACAGGCATCACAGATACGCAGTATTTT.